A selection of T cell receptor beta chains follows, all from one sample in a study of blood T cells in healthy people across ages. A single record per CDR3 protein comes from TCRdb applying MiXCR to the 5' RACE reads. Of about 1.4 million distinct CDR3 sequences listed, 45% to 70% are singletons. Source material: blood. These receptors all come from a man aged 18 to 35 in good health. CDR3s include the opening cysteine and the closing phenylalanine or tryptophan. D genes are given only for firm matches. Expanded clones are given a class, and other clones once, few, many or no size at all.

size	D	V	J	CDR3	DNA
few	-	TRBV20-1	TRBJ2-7	CSAPNRDLSYEQYF	TGCAGTGCCCCAAACCGGGACCTAAGTTACGAGCAGTACTTC
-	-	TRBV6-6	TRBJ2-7	CASSYGLSEGEQYF	TGTGCCAGCAGTTACGGACTTTCCGAAGGCGAGCAGTACTTC
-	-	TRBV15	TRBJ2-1	CATSRVGLNNNEQFF	TGTGCCACCAGCAGAGTAGGCCTGAATAACAATGAGCAGTTCTTC
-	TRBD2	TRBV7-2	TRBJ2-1	CASSLAELAGARGEQFF	TGTGCCAGCAGCTTAGCCGAACTAGCGGGGGCGAGGGGTGAGCAGTTCTTC
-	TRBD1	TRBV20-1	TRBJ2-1	CSARARDRGYEQFF	TGCAGTGCTAGAGCCCGGGACAGGGGCTATGAGCAGTTCTTC
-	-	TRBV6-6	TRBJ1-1	CASGPSESTEAFF	TGTGCCAGCGGACCCTCTGAGTCCACTGAAGCTTTCTTT
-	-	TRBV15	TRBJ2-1	CATSRVNKFRGNEQFF	TGTGCCACCAGCAGAGTAAATAAATTCCGTGGGAATGAGCAGTTCTTC
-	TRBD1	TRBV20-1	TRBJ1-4	CSALHHRGGEKLFF	TGCAGTGCACTTCATCACAGGGGTGGGGAAAAACTGTTTTTT
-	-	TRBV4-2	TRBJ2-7	CASSQDATMDYYEQYF	TGTGCCAGCAGCCAAGACGCAACCATGGACTACTACGAGCAGTACTTC
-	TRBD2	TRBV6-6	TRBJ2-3	CASSNLAGNTDTQYF	TGTGCCAGCAGTAACCTAGCGGGAAACACAGATACGCAGTATTTT
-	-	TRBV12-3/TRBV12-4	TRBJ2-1	CASNSKGYEQFF	TGTGCCAGCAACTCAAAAGGGTATGAGCAGTTCTTC
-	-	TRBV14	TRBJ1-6	CASSPLLGPLHF	TGTGCCAGCAGCCCTCTTCTGGGACCCCTCCACTTT
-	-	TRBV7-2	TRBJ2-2	CASTIIRAGELFF	TGTGCCAGCACAATCATCAGGGCCGGGGAGCTGTTTTTT
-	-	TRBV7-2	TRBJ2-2	CASSLGGQYTGELFF	TGTGCCAGCAGCTTAGGGGGACAATACACCGGGGAGCTGTTTTTT
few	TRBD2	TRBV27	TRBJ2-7	CASSLRWAGVTYEQYF	TGTGCCAGCAGTTTACGGTGGGCGGGAGTCACCTACGAGCAGTACTTC
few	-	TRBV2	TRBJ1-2	CASRPPPGQTNYGYTF	TGTGCCAGCAGACCACCCCCTGGACAGACTAACTATGGCTACACCTTC
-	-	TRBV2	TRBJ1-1	CAGSEVGADAFF	TGTGCCGGCAGTGAAGTGGGGGCGGATGCTTTCTTT
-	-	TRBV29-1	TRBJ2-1	CSVERAYYNEQFF	TGCAGCGTTGAGCGGGCTTATTACAATGAGCAGTTCTTC
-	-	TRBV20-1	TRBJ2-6	CSADTTFSGANVLTF	TGCAGTGCTGACACAACCTTCTCTGGGGCCAACGTCCTGACTTTC
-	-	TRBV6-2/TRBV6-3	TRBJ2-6	CASSGSSGATVLTF	TGTGCCAGCAGCGGGAGCTCTGGGGCCACCGTCCTGACTTTC
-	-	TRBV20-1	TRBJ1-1	CSPKVGFGTEAFF	TGCAGTCCAAAGGTTGGGTTCGGCACTGAAGCTTTCTTT
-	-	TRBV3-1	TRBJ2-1	CASSQGAPNEQFF	TGTGCCAGCAGCCAAGGGGCTCCCAATGAGCAGTTCTTC
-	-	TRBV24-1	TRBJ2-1	CATTSPTINEQFF	TGTGCCACCACCTCTCCCACTATCAATGAGCAGTTCTTC
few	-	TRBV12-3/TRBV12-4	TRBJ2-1	CASSSGPEQFF	TGTGCCAGCAGTAGCGGTCCTGAGCAGTTCTTC
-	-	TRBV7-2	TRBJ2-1	CASSARGRSYNEQFF	TGTGCCAGCAGCGCCAGAGGACGCTCCTACAATGAGCAGTTCTTC
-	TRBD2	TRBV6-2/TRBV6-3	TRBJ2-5	CASRQGLAGVETQYF	TGTGCCAGTCGGCAAGGACTAGCGGGAGTGGAGACCCAGTACTTC
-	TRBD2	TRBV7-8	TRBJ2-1	CASSLLRGGHYNEQFF	TGTGCCAGCAGCCTCCTACGGGGGGGGCATTACAATGAGCAGTTCTTC
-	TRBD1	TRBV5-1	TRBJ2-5	CASSLATGGPQETQYF	TGCGCCAGCAGCTTGGCCACAGGGGGACCCCAAGAGACCCAGTACTTC
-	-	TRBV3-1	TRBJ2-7	CASSRRGGTKEQYF	TGTGCCAGCAGCCGGAGGGGGGGAACGAAAGAGCAGTACTTC
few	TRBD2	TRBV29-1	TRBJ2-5	CSVVNLAGAAIQYF	TGCAGCGTAGTCAATCTAGCGGGGGCCGCCATCCAGTACTTC
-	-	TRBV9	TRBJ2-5	CASSVAVGQETQYF	TGTGCCAGCAGCGTAGCTGTGGGTCAAGAGACCCAGTACTTC
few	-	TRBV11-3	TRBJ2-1	CASSLAVTSSYNEQFF	TGTGCCAGCAGCTTAGCCGTTACTTCCTCCTACAATGAGCAGTTCTTC
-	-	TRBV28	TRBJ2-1	CATSPVLYEQFF	TGTGCCACCTCGCCGGTTCTCTATGAGCAGTTCTTC
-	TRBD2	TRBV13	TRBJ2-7	CASSRSGTSGNEQYF	TGTGCCAGCAGCCGCTCCGGGACTAGCGGGAACGAGCAGTACTTC
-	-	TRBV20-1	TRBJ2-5	CSAVFRGYQETQYF	TGCAGTGCTGTGTTTAGGGGGTACCAAGAGACCCAGTACTTC